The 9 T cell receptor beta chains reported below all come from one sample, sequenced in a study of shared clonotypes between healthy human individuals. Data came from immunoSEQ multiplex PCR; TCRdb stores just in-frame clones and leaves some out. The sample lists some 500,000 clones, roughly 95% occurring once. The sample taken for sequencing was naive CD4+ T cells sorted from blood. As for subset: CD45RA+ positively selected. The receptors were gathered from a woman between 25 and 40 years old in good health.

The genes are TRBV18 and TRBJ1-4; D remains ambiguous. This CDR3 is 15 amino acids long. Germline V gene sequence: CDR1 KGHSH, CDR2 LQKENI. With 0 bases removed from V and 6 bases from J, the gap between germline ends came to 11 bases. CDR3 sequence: CASSPPGYMDEKLFF. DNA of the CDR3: TGTGCCAGCTCACCACCGGGGTATATGGATGAAAAACTGTTTTTT.

As DNA, the CDR3 is TGCGCCAGCAGCTCGGCGACAGTATACATCTCTGGGGCCAACGTCCTGACTTTC. Protein: CASSSATVYISGANVLTF. The chain employs TRBV5-1 and TRBJ2-6, with D perhaps TRBD1 (5 bases). Germline-derived CDR1 and CDR2 are SGHRS and YFSETQ. The CDR3 spans 18 residues. V was clipped by 3 bases and J by 0 bases, with 16 bases between them.

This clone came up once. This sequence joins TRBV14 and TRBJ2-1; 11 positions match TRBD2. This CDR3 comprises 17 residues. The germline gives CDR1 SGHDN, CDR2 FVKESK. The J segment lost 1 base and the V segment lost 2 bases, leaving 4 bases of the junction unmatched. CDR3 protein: CASSQPGTSGSYNEQFF. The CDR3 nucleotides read TGTGCCAGCAGCCAACCCGGGACTAGCGGATCCTACAATGAGCAGTTCTTC.

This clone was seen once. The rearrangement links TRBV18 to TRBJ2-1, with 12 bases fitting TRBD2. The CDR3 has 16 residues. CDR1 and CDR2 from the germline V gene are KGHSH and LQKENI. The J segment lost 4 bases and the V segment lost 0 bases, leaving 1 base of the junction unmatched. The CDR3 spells CASSPPGTSGYNEQFF. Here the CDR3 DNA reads TGTGCCAGCTCACCACCAGGGACTAGCGGGTACAATGAGCAGTTCTTC. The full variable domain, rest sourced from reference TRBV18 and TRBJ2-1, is NAGVMQNPRHLVRRRGQEARLRCSPMKGHSHVYWYRQLPEEGLKFMVYLQKENIIDESGMPKERFSAEFPKEGPSILRIQQVVRGDSAAYFCASSPPGTSGYNEQFFGPGTRLTVL.

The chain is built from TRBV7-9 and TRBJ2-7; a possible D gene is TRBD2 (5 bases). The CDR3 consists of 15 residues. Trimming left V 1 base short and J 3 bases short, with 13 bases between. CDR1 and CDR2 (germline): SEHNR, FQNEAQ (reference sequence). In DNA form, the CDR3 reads TGTGCCAGCAGCTTAGGAAGGGCACGGGACTACGAGCAGTACTTC. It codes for CASSLGRARDYEQYF.

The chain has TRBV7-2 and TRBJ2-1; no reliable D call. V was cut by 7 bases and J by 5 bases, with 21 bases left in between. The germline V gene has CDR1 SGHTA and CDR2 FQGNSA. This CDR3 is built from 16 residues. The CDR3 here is CASTQEWLRDHNEQFF. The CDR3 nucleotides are TGTGCCAGCACCCAAGAGTGGTTAAGGGATCACAATGAGCAGTTCTTC.

Here the CDR3 reads CASSAGTGASYEQYF. DNA of the CDR3: TGCGCCAGCAGTGCGGGGACAGGGGCTTCCTACGAGCAGTACTTC. The rearrangement joins TRBV10-1 to TRBJ2-7, with 10 bases lining up with TRBD1. Germline CDR1 and CDR2: WNHNN and SYGVQD (reference sequence). With 4 bases clipped from V and 1 base from J, the junction kept 4 bases outside the gene matches. The CDR3 length is 15 residues.

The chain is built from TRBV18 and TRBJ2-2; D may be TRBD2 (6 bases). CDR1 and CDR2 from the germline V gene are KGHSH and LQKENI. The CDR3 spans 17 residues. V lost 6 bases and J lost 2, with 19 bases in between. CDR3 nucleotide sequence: TGTGCCAGCTCGCGGACGGGAGAGTACTATAACACCGGGGAGCTGTTTTTT. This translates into CASSRTGEYYNTGELFF.

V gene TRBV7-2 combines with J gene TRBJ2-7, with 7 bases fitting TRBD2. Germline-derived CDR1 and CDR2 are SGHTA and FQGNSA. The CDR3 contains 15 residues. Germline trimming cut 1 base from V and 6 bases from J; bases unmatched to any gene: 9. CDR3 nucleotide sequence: TGTGCCAGCAGCTTAGTGTTTGCGGGAGTCGGCGAGCAGTACTTC. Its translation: CASSLVFAGVGEQYF.